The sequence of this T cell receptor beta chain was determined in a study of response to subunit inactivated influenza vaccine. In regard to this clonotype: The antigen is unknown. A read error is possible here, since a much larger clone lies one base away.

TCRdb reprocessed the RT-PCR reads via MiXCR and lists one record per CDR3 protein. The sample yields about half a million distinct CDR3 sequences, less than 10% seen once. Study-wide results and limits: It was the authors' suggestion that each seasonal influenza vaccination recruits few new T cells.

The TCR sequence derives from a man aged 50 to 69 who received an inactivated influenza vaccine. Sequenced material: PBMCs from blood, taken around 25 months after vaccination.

The CDR3 sequence is CASSSRWEKLFF. The CDR3 nucleotides read TGTGCCAGCAGTTCTAGGTGGGAAAAACTGTTTTTT. The chain couples TRBV2 to TRBJ1-4; D not certain. V was clipped by 5 bases and J by 8 bases, with 9 bases between them. In germline, CDR1 is SNHLY, CDR2 FYNNEI. The CDR3 spans 12 residues.